The 6 T cell receptor beta chains in this list originate from one sample, sequenced in a study of T cell changes during pregnancy in multiple sclerosis. Sequencing was performed with immunoSEQ multiplex PCR; in TCRdb, only in-frame clones are kept and a portion is missing. This sample yields roughly 97,000 clones, of which about nine tenths are seen a single time; about 0.75% belongs to the top ten. The material sequenced was peripheral blood, taken in the second trimester of pregnancy. These receptor sequences come from a female donor in good health, enrolled as a control in a pregnancy study.

The rearrangement uses TRBV5-1 and TRBJ2-6; 8 bases fit TRBD1. J lost 1 base, V lost 5 bases, and 14 bases had no gene match. CDR1 SGHRS and CDR2 YFSETQ come from the germline V gene. This CDR3 has 19 amino acids. The CDR3 here is CASRAGSDRVVSGANVLTF. CDR3 DNA: TGCGCCAGCAGGGCTGGCTCGGACAGGGTTGTTTCTGGGGCCAACGTCCTGACTTTC.

This clone was seen once. The chain is built from TRBV7-9 and TRBJ2-2, with D possibly TRBD2 on 5 matching bases. Trimming removed 4 bases at V and 0 bases at J, with 6 bases between. CDR1 SEHNR and CDR2 FQNEAQ come from the germline V gene (reference sequence). The CDR3 runs to 14 residues. In nucleotides, the CDR3 is TGTGCCAGCAGCTGGGAGACGAACACCGGGGAGCTGTTTTTT. Translation gives CASSWETNTGELFF.

This clone was seen a handful of times. The V call is TRBV19, the J call TRBJ1-2; 7 positions match TRBD1. The CDR3 spans 14 residues. Germline loops: CDR1 LNHDA, CDR2 SQIVND (reference sequence). The junction had 10 bases not matched to a gene; V was cut back by 5 bases and J by 7 bases. CDR3 in DNA: TGTGCCAGTAGTGGGGGAGACAGGGACGCTGGCTACACCTTC. This encodes CASSGGDRDAGYTF.

This clone was observed once. The chain joins TRBV7-9 to TRBJ2-3; 9 bases fit TRBD2. V was clipped by 5 bases and J by 1 base; unmatched bases: 7. Germline V CDR1 and CDR2: SEHNR, FQNEAQ (reference sequence). The CDR3 runs to 16 residues. CDR3 amino acids: CASSPQTSGGTDTQYF. The CDR3 DNA is TGTGCCAGCAGCCCCCAGACTAGCGGTGGCACAGATACGCAGTATTTT.

The chain carries TRBV5-6 and TRBJ1-1, with D perhaps matching TRBD1 (5 bases). Between the trimmed V and J ends, which lost 1 base and 6 bases, there was a span of 10 bases. CDR1 is SGHDT, CDR2 YYEEEE, per germline. CDR3 length: 13 residues. The CDR3 loop is CASSLWGGAEAFF. In DNA form, the CDR3 reads TGTGCCAGCAGCTTGTGGGGGGGAGCTGAAGCTTTCTTT. Together with reference TRBV5-6 and TRBJ1-1, the CDR3 gives the full variable domain: DAGVTQSPTHLIKTRGQQVTLRCSPKSGHDTVSWYQQALGQGPQFIFQYYEEEERQRGNFPDRFSGHQFPNYSSELNVNALLLGDSALYLCASSLWGGAEAFFGQGTRLTVV.

This clone has just a few counts. The rearrangement uses TRBV5-5 and TRBJ1-1; 10 positions match TRBD1. Germline CDR1 SGHKS, CDR2 YYEKEE (reference sequence). The CDR3 has 16 amino acids. The V gene end was trimmed by 2 bases and the J gene end by 3 bases; junction bases not matched to a gene: 7. DNA of the CDR3: TGTGCCAGCAGCTTATTCCCGGGACAGGGGTACACTGAAGCTTTCTTT. Its protein product is CASSLFPGQGYTEAFF. The full variable domain, with the rest looked up from reference TRBV5-5 and TRBJ1-1, is DAGVTQSPTHLIKTRGQQVTLRCSPISGHKSVSWYQQVLGQGPQFIFQYYEKEERGRGNFPDRFSARQFPNYSSELNVNALLLGDSALYLCASSLFPGQGYTEAFFGQGTRLTVV.